The source of this TCR beta chain is a study of blood T cell repertoires in COVID-19. Study in general: The study drew acute and convalescent COVID-19 samples from the United States, Italy and Spain.

Seattle patients were enrolled while actively infected and followed longitudinally. V shed 6 bases, J shed 0 bases, and the junction held 0 bases outside the gene matches. The CDR3 has 13 residues. Germline V gene sequence: CDR1 ENHRY, CDR2 SYGVKD. Here immunoSEQ multiplex PCR was the method, and the copy in TCRdb shows in-frame clones only, minus some. The sample carries some 180,000 clones, around nine tenths recorded once. The V and J genes are TRBV10-3 and TRBJ1-1; 8 nucleotides line up with TRBD1. The receptor was isolated from a woman of 80 years or more with COVID-19, enrolled during active disease. Source material: peripheral blood. The DNA for the CDR3 is TGTGCCATCAGGGACAGGGTGAACACTGAAGCTTTCTTT. Translation: CAIRDRVNTEAFF.